A single sample is the source of the 19 T cell receptor beta chains below, sequenced in a study of molecular identifiers for immune sequencing clone quantification. TCRdb reanalysed the PCR reads using MiXCR and keeps one entry per CDR3 protein. The sample lists some 580,000 distinct CDR3 sequences, roughly 23% seen once, with about 0.81% in the top ten. Material for sequencing was naive CD8+ T cells from blood, with Jurkat cell RNA spiked in. Subset of the sample: FACS-sorted CD8+CD4-CCR7+CD45RA+ naive T cells. The receptor source for this set is a human donor in good health. Some libraries in this study had Jurkat cell RNA spiked in.

The chain combines TRBV12-3 or TRBV12-4 with TRBJ1-1; TRBD1 matches at 7 bases. Losses at the gene ends were 6 bases for V and 0 bases for J; bases not matched to a gene: 7. This CDR3 spans 15 amino acids. The CDR3 DNA reads as TGTGCCAGCAGCAAGACGGGACAGATGAACACTGAAGCTTTCTTT. This codes for CASSKTGQMNTEAFF.

The chain is built from TRBV19 and TRBJ1-5, with a possible D match to TRBD1 (5 bases). Germline V gene lookup returns CDR1 LNHDA and CDR2 SQIVND (reference sequence). Between the trimmed V and J ends, which lost 7 bases and 6 bases, there was a span of 10 bases. CDR3 length equals 12 residues. This CDR3 reads CASTTGVQPQHF. The CDR3 DNA follows: TGTGCCAGTACTACAGGCGTTCAGCCCCAGCATTTT.

The V and J genes are TRBV6-5 and TRBJ1-2; no clear D. This CDR3 is built from 13 residues. Germline V lookup: CDR1 MNHEY, CDR2 SVGAGI. The V and J ends lost 6 bases and 5 bases respectively, with 13 bases between them. CDR3 loop: CASRPVEGYGYTF. The CDR3 region has the DNA TGTGCCAGCAGACCCGTCGAAGGTTATGGCTACACCTTC.

This chain links TRBV10-3 with TRBJ2-3, with 12 bases matching TRBD2. Germline CDR1 and CDR2: ENHRY and SYGVKD. The junction had 1 base not matched to a gene; V was cut back by 4 bases and J by 2 bases. CDR3 size: 15 residues. The DNA for the CDR3 is TGTGCCATCAGTGGGACTAGCGGGGTCACAGATACGCAGTATTTT. It yields the protein CAISGTSGVTDTQYF.

Only a few counts were recorded for this clonotype. V gene TRBV20-1 combines with J gene TRBJ2-7, with TRBD1 as a possible D gene (6 bases). Germline V gene data show CDR1 as DFQATT and CDR2 as SNEGSKA (reference sequence). V lost 4 bases to trimming and J lost 4 bases, with 14 bases between them. The CDR3 has 13 residues. CDR3 coding DNA: TGCAGTGCTACACACAGGGCGAGGTACGAGCAGTACTTC. This sequence encodes CSATHRARYEQYF.

This clonotype was detected many times. The genes are TRBV6-2 or TRBV6-3 and TRBJ1-1, with a possible D match to TRBD1 (5 bases). Trimming cost V 7 bases and J 6 bases, with 12 bases left between them. The germline CDR1 and CDR2 sequences are MNHEY and SVGEGT. CDR3 length: 12 amino acids. The CDR3 sequence: CASTPPGPEAFF. DNA for the CDR3: TGTGCCAGCACCCCTCCAGGGCCTGAAGCTTTCTTT.

At least ten counts were recorded for this clonotype. The chain has TRBV28 and TRBJ2-5, with no clear D. This CDR3 comprises 16 residues. Germline CDR1 is MDHEN and CDR2 is SYDVKM. Trimming removed 4 bases from V and 2 bases from J, with 17 bases in between. The CDR3 region is CASSSPVSVSQETQYF. CDR3 nucleotide sequence: TGTGCCAGCAGTTCCCCAGTTTCCGTCTCGCAAGAGACCCAGTACTTC.

CDR3 sequence: CASSLKGLGPQHF. CDR3 nucleotides: TGTGCCAGCAGTTTAAAGGGGCTCGGGCCCCAGCATTTT. The chain couples TRBV28 to TRBJ1-5, with a possible D match to TRBD1 (5 bases). The ends were cut back, 2 bases at V and 9 bases at J, with 11 bases in the middle. CDR3 length: 13 residues. CDR1 and CDR2 (germline): MDHEN, SYDVKM.

Notes on this clonotype: A read error is possible here, since a much larger clone lies one base away. The chain links TRBV30 to TRBJ2-1; D unresolved. Trimming left V 4 bases short and J 0 bases short, with 13 bases between. CDR3 size: 15 residues. Germline assignment: CDR1 GTSNPN and CDR2 SVGIG (reference sequence). The CDR3 here is CAWNVTESSYNEQFF. In nucleotides, the CDR3 is TGTGCCTGGAATGTTACCGAAAGCTCCTACAATGAGCAGTTCTTC.

On this clonotype itself: The CDR3 does not end in the conserved phenylalanine or tryptophan, so this is likely a read error. DNA for the CDR3: TGTGCCAGCAGCCCCCCCCGGGACAGGGGCACCCCCGAGGTCGCTGAAGCTTTCTGT. It yields the protein CASSPPRDRGTPEVAEAFC. The J gene is TRBJ1-1, the V gene TRBV7-9; 10 positions match TRBD1. The CDR3 is 19 residues long. V was clipped by 5 bases and J by 6 bases; unmatched bases: 21. Germline CDR1 is SEHNR and CDR2 is FQNEAQ (reference sequence).

This clonotype was seen repeatedly, ten times or more. The chain employs TRBV29-1 and TRBJ2-2, with D hard to call. The germline V and J ends were trimmed by 4 bases and 5 bases, with 14 bases remaining between them. The CDR3 contains 14 residues. The V gene's germline CDR1 is SQVTM and CDR2 ANQGSEA. CDR3 sequence: CSVVVGLGTGELFF. The CDR3 region has the DNA TGCAGCGTTGTAGTTGGTTTGGGGACCGGGGAGCTGTTTTTT.

This clonotype was counted ten times or more. This chain connects TRBV29-1 to TRBJ2-5, with 7 bases aligning to TRBD1. The ends lost 1 base at V and 3 bases at J; junction bases unmatched: 17. CDR3 length: 18 residues. The germline V gene has CDR1 SQVTM and CDR2 ANQGSEA. CDR3: CSVEALGKRTGIKETQYF. The CDR3 nucleotides are TGCAGCGTTGAAGCCCTCGGGAAACGGACAGGAATAAAAGAGACCCAGTACTTC.

The sample holds one count of this clonotype. One junction end disagrees with the germline gene, perhaps due to a read error. The rearrangement uses TRBV10-1 and TRBJ2-3; TRBD1 might be the D (5 bases). The CDR3 consists of 14 residues. Looked up from germline, CDR1 is WNHNN and CDR2 is SYGVQD (reference sequence). The CDR3 DNA is TGCGCCAGCGGTGACAGATGGGGCACAGATACGCAGTATTTT. This translates into CASGDRWGTDTQYF.

About this clonotype: A junction end diverges from the germline sequence, so it may reflect a read error. The rearrangement links TRBV4-1 to TRBJ2-7; no clear D. CDR3 size: 13 residues. Germline V gene sequence: CDR1 MGHRA, CDR2 YSYEKL. CDR3 sequence reads: CASRQDSGWEQYF. DNA for the CDR3: TGCGCCAGCCGCCAAGACTCAGGCTGGGAGCAGTACTTC.

This clonotype was seen more than once but under ten times. It may be a read error: a sequence one base away is much more abundant. The chain couples TRBV29-1 to TRBJ1-2; no clear D. The CDR3 length is 15 residues. With 4 bases removed from V and 0 bases from J, the gap between germline ends came to 15 bases. Germline V gene data show CDR1 as SQVTM and CDR2 as ANQGSEA. The CDR3 loop is CSVAGASYTNYGYTF. CDR3 coding DNA: TGCAGCGTTGCTGGTGCGTCCTACACTAACTATGGCTACACCTTC.

The chain carries TRBV2 and TRBJ1-5; D perhaps matches TRBD1 (5 bases). V was pared by 2 bases and J by 4 bases, with 12 bases between. The CDR3 totals 15 residues. The germline V gene has CDR1 SNHLY and CDR2 FYNNEI. The CDR3 is CASSETGTHNQPQHF. In DNA form, the CDR3 reads TGTGCCAGCAGTGAAACCGGGACCCATAATCAGCCCCAGCATTTT.

Regarding this clonotype: The junction departs from germline at one end; a sequencing error may be responsible. The chain couples TRBV19 to TRBJ2-2, with TRBD1 matching 8 bases. CDR1 and CDR2 from the germline V gene are LNHDA and SQIVND (reference sequence). This CDR3 comprises 16 residues. The CDR3 sequence is CASSPARTGITGELLF. The CDR3 DNA is TGTGCCAGTAGTCCCGCAAGGACAGGGATAACCGGGGAGCTGCTTTTT. The full variable domain, with the rest looked up from reference TRBV19 and TRBJ2-2, is DGGITQSPKYLFRKEGQNVTLSCEQNLNHDAMYWYRQDPGQGLRLIYYSQIVNDFQKGDIAEGYSVSREKKESFPLTVTSAQKNPTAFYLCASSPARTGITGELLFGEGSRLTVL.

As concerns this clonotype: A much larger clone lies one base from this, so it may be a read error. V and J are TRBV4-3 and TRBJ1-1; weak D call: TRBD1 (5 bases). This CDR3 is 15 amino acids long. Germline V gene sequence: CDR1 LGHNA, CDR2 YSLEER. The CDR3 DNA follows: TGCGCCAGCATCCAAGATGGGGGACTTGGGGCTGAAGCTTTCTTT. It encodes CASIQDGGLGAEAFF.

This clonotype was found many times. This rearrangement joins TRBV12-3 or TRBV12-4 to TRBJ2-3; D ambiguous. The CDR3 is 17 amino acids. V dropped 0 bases and J dropped 0 bases, with 13 bases sitting between them. The CDR3 DNA sequence: TGTGCCAGCAGTTTAGCGTTGGTACGGTCTAGCACAGATACGCAGTATTTT. This translates into CASSLALVRSSTDTQYF.